Below are 10 T cell receptor beta chains sequenced from a single sample in a study of Graves' ophthalmopathy and Graves' hyperthyroidism. Scientists amplified the TCR beta CDR3 regions from RNA transcripts. Amplification began with first-round RT-PCR using HTBI primers, then second-round multiplex PCR was performed. TCRdb passed the multiplex PCR reads through MiXCR, listing each CDR3 protein once. This table has about 660,000 distinct CDR3 sequences, over 40% appearing once. The sequenced sample consisted of peripheral blood. The source is an adult man with Graves' ophthalmopathy.

This clonotype was picked up many times. The chain joins TRBV6-5 to TRBJ1-1; possible D gene TRBD1, 5 bases. With 5 bases removed from V and 1 base from J, the gap between germline ends came to 11 bases. CDR3 size: 14 residues. The V gene's germline CDR1 is MNHEY and CDR2 SVGAGI. CDR3 protein: CASSEGRKNTEAFF. The CDR3 bases are TGTGCCAGCAGTGAGGGACGGAAGAACACTGAAGCTTTCTTT.

This clonotype was seen at least ten times. The chain carries TRBV7-9 and TRBJ1-2; D call uncertain. This CDR3 contains 14 residues. Trimming cost V 4 bases and J 3 bases, with 12 bases left between them. Germline assignment: CDR1 SEHNR and CDR2 FQNEAQ (reference sequence). The CDR3 DNA reads TGTGCCAGCAGCTCTTCGCTAGGGTACTATGGCTACACCTTC. Protein product: CASSSSLGYYGYTF.

This clonotype was seen many times. The chain links TRBV12-3 or TRBV12-4 to TRBJ2-2; no reliable D call. The V end was cut by 8 bases, the J end by 3 bases, with 13 bases between. This CDR3 region has 14 residues. The CDR3 nucleotides are TGTGCCAGCTCATCGTGGCAGTACACCGGGGAGCTGTTTTTT. Amino acid sequence: CASSSWQYTGELFF.

The chain recombines TRBV12-3 or TRBV12-4 with TRBJ1-1; D unresolved. This CDR3 has 14 amino acids. The V and J ends lost 3 bases and 3 bases respectively, with 11 bases between them. The CDR3 loop is CASSFREGHTEAFF. CDR3 bases: TGTGCCAGCAGTTTTCGGGAGGGTCACACTGAAGCTTTCTTT.

The chain links TRBV9 to TRBJ1-2; D gene uncertain. Between the trimmed V and J ends, which lost 4 bases and 0 bases, there was a span of 16 bases. CDR3 length: 16 amino acids. The germline V gene encodes CDR1 SGDLS and CDR2 YYNGEE. The CDR3 loop is CASSQEIGGTNYGYTF. CDR3 in DNA: TGTGCCAGCAGCCAAGAAATCGGCGGAACTAACTATGGCTACACCTTC.

This rearrangement joins TRBV20-1 to TRBJ1-5; tentatively, D is TRBD1 (6 bases). The length of the CDR3 is 15 residues. Trimming removed 0 bases at V and 11 bases at J, with 20 bases between. The germline V gene has CDR1 DFQATT and CDR2 SNEGSKA (reference sequence). CDR3 DNA sequence: TGCAGTGCTAGAGATCTTGAGGGGGGACGGGAGACCCAGCATTTT. Translated, it gives CSARDLEGGRETQHF.

This clonotype has a handful of counts. The chain links TRBV19 to TRBJ1-3, with TRBD1 as a possible D gene (6 bases). The V gene lost 5 bases and the J gene lost 0 bases, with 11 bases spanning the gap. The CDR3 runs to 15 residues. The V gene's germline CDR1 is LNHDA and CDR2 SQIVND (reference sequence). CDR3 nucleotide sequence: TGTGCCAGTAGTGCGACAGGTAGCTCTGGAAACACCATATATTTT. This translates into CASSATGSSGNTIYF.

This clonotype was counted between two and nine times. V gene TRBV27 combines with J gene TRBJ2-7; 8 bases are shared with TRBD2. CDR3 length: 15 amino acids. Trimming cost V 4 bases and J 3 bases; bases outside gene matches: 8. Germline V lookup: CDR1 MNHEY, CDR2 SMNVEV (reference sequence). The CDR3 region has the DNA TGTGCCAGCAGTTACAGCGGGGGCTCGGACTACGAGCAGTACTTC. Protein product: CASSYSGGSDYEQYF.

The chain couples TRBV10-3 to TRBJ2-7; 12 bases are shared with TRBD2. This CDR3 has 17 amino acids. Unmatched junction bases numbered 12, after V lost 7 bases and J lost 2 bases. The V gene's germline CDR1 is ENHRY and CDR2 SYGVKD. The CDR3 region has the DNA TGTGCCATCACACCTGGACTAGCGGGAACAGAGACCTACGAGCAGTACTTC. It is translated as CAITPGLAGTETYEQYF.

This clonotype was counted at least ten times. The rearrangement uses TRBV7-8 and TRBJ1-2, with 7 bases identical to TRBD1. V dropped 3 bases and J dropped 4; count of bases not matched to a gene: 5. CDR1 and CDR2 (germline): SGHVS, FQNEAQ. The CDR3 runs to 14 residues. The CDR3 DNA reads TGTGCCAGCAGCTTTAATCGACAGGGCTATGGCTACACCTTC. Its protein is CASSFNRQGYGYTF.